A selection of T cell receptor beta chains follows, all from one sample in a study of pediatric ulcerative colitis. Sequencing was performed with immunoSEQ multiplex PCR; in TCRdb, only in-frame clones are kept and a portion is missing. The sample records roughly 49,000 clones, about 79% being singletons. Sequenced input: gut tissue. All receptors come from a girl between 5 and 17 years old with moderate ulcerative colitis. The CDR3 runs from the conserved cysteine through the conserved F or W. The D gene is left open where the match is weak. Only some rows state a clone size, as once, few, many or a class for expanded clones.

j_call,cdr3_length,v_call,d_call,clone_size,cdr3_nt,cdr3_aa
TRBJ1-2,11,TRBV29-1,.,.,TGCAGCGTTCGGGGCGACTATGGCTACACCTTC,CSVRGDYGYTF
TRBJ1-2,11,TRBV20-1,.,.,TGCAGTGCTAGGGGCGCCTATGGCTACACCTTC,CSARGAYGYTF
TRBJ2-3,15,TRBV29-1,TRBD1,.,TGCAGCGTTGAAGGTGGGGGACAGGGGGTGAATACGCAGTATTTT,CSVEGGGQGVNTQYF
TRBJ2-7,12,TRBV10-3,.,.,TGTGCCATCAGTGGGGGCAGCTACGAGCAGTACTTC,CAISGGSYEQYF
TRBJ2-5,15,TRBV30,.,.,TGTGCCTGGAGGGCAGGACGAACCGTTGGAGAGACCCAGTACTTC,CAWRAGRTVGETQYF
TRBJ1-1,12,TRBV28,.,.,TGTGCCAGCAGTTTAAGGGAAACTGAAGCTTTCTTT,CASSLRETEAFF
TRBJ1-1,12,TRBV25-1,.,.,TGTGCCAGCAGTAGGCTGAACACTGAAGCTTTCTTT,CASSRLNTEAFF
TRBJ1-2,15,TRBV5-4,TRBD1,.,TGTGCCAGCAGCGGATGGACAGGGGTTCGTTATGGCTACACCTTC,CASSGWTGVRYGYTF
TRBJ2-7,13,TRBV2,.,few,TGTGCCAGCAGGGAGGACCGATCCTACGAGCAGTACTTC,CASREDRSYEQYF
TRBJ2-2,12,TRBV7-9,.,.,TGTGCCAGCAGCTCGGGCACCGGGGAGCTGTTTTTT,CASSSGTGELFF
TRBJ1-3,14,TRBV6-1,.,.,TGTGCCAGCAGTGACCCAACAGCTGGAAACACCATATATTTT,CASSDPTAGNTIYF
TRBJ1-5,18,TRBV4-1,TRBD1,.,TGCGCCAGCAGCCGAACGACAGGGGGCGAGTTTAGCAATCAGCCCCAGCATTTT,CASSRTTGGEFSNQPQHF
TRBJ2-2,15,TRBV7-3,.,.,TGTGCCAGCAGCTTAAATGGCGAGGGCACCGGGGAGCTGTTTTTT,CASSLNGEGTGELFF
TRBJ2-3,21,TRBV2,.,.,TGTGCCAGCAGTGAACCATCCCGGGCGACAGGCGAGAGGGAATACACAGATACGCAGTATTTT,CASSEPSRATGEREYTDTQYF
TRBJ2-5,16,TRBV7-9,.,.,TGTGCCAGCAGCCCCAGCTGGCGAACCACGCAAGAGACCCAGTACTTC,CASSPSWRTTQETQYF
TRBJ2-7,14,TRBV28,.,once,TGTGCCAGCAGTCGGAGGCTAGAGCCCTACGAGCAGTACTTC,CASSRRLEPYEQYF
TRBJ2-2,16,TRBV5-1,TRBD2,.,TGCGCCAGCAGCTCCAATAGCGGGGTGAACACCGGGGAGCTGTTTTTT,CASSSNSGVNTGELFF
TRBJ2-1,15,TRBV7-9,TRBD2,.,TGTGCCAGCAGCCCCATCGGGGTAGCGGGAAATGAGCAGTTCTTC,CASSPIGVAGNEQFF
TRBJ1-2,16,TRBV5-1,.,.,TGCGCCAGCAGCTTGGGTACGGACAGAAGAAGTTATGGCTACACCTTC,CASSLGTDRRSYGYTF
TRBJ1-3,15,TRBV2,.,.,TGTGCCAGCAGTTGGACAGCCTTCTCTGGAAACACCATATATTTT,CASSWTAFSGNTIYF
TRBJ2-6,15,TRBV9,.,.,TGTGCCAGCAACAGGGGAGGGGCTGGGGCCAACGTCCTGACTTTC,CASNRGGAGANVLTF
TRBJ2-2,12,TRBV6-5,.,.,TGTGCCAGCAGTAGTAACACCGGGGAGCTGTTTTTT,CASSSNTGELFF
TRBJ2-7,12,TRBV28,.,few,TGTGCCAGCAGTTTAGAAGTAACCGAGCAGTACTTC,CASSLEVTEQYF
TRBJ2-3,15,TRBV5-6,TRBD2,.,TGTGCCAGCAAACCGGGACTAGCGGTGACAGATACGCAGTATTTT,CASKPGLAVTDTQYF
TRBJ1-3,14,TRBV9,.,.,TGTGCCAGCAGCGTAGAAAGCTCTGGAAACACCATATATTTT,CASSVESSGNTIYF
TRBJ2-5,14,TRBV11-3,TRBD2,.,TGTGCCAGCAGCTTGCGGGAGGGCCGTGAGACCCAGTACTTC,CASSLREGRETQYF
TRBJ1-1,16,TRBV28,TRBD1,.,TGTGCCAGCGCCTTATCCAGGGGGCGCGGGAACACTGAAGCTTTCTTT,CASALSRGRGNTEAFF
TRBJ1-5,14,TRBV7-2,.,.,TGTGCCAGCAGTTTTACGTCTAGCAATCAGCCCCAGCATTTT,CASSFTSSNQPQHF
TRBJ1-2,14,TRBV28,TRBD1,few,TGTGCCAGCAGCCCCCGTCGGACAGGATCTCGCTACACCTTC,CASSPRRTGSRYTF
TRBJ2-5,15,TRBV30,TRBD1,.,TGTGCCTGGAACAGATACCGGGACAGCCAAGAGACCCAGTACTTC,CAWNRYRDSQETQYF
TRBJ1-1,15,TRBV18,.,.,TGTGCCAGCTCACCACCCTCACTTTCAGGAACTGAAGCTTTCTTT,CASSPPSLSGTEAFF
TRBJ1-2,13,TRBV4-2,TRBD1,.,TGTGCCAGCAGCCAGAACAGGGGGTTTGTATACACCTTC,CASSQNRGFVYTF
TRBJ2-3,15,TRBV30,TRBD2,.,TGTGCCTGGAGTACGAGGGACCTAGCCGGGGGGACGCAGTATTTT,CAWSTRDLAGGTQYF
TRBJ1-5,13,TRBV6-6,.,.,TGTGCCAGCAGGCGCAGTATTCATCAGCCCCAGCATTTT,CASRRSIHQPQHF
TRBJ1-6,14,TRBV10-3,.,.,TGTGCCATCAGCTGGGAGAGAGGAGATTCACCCCTCCACTTT,CAISWERGDSPLHF
TRBJ1-1,15,TRBV4-1,.,.,TGCGCCAGCAGCCAAGAAAGACACTCTGTCGCTGAAGCTTTCTTT,CASSQERHSVAEAFF
TRBJ2-7,14,TRBV18,TRBD2,once,TGTGCCAGCTCACCAGGGACTACCTCCTACGAGCAGTACTTC,CASSPGTTSYEQYF
TRBJ2-7,15,TRBV7-2,TRBD2,.,TGTGCCAGCAGCCCGGAGGCGGGGAGGGCCCGCGAGCAGTACTTC,CASSPEAGRAREQYF
TRBJ1-2,15,TRBV19,.,.,TGTGCCAGTAGTATTGAAGGAACTTTGGCCCGGGGCTACACCTTC,CASSIEGTLARGYTF
TRBJ2-2,20,TRBV7-7,TRBD2,once,TGTGCTAGCAGCTTAGGGTCGAGGACTAGCGGGGGTGCGAACACCGGGGAGCTGTTTTTT,CASSLGSRTSGGANTGELFF
TRBJ2-7,14,TRBV4-3,.,.,TGCGCCAGCAGCCAAGATATAGGGGGGCGGGAGCAGTACTTC,CASSQDIGGREQYF
TRBJ2-1,14,TRBV2,.,.,TGTGCCAGCAGACGACGGGGCCAATACAATGAGCAGTTCTTC,CASRRRGQYNEQFF
TRBJ2-2,15,TRBV4-2,.,.,TGTGCCAGCAGCCAAGAAGGGGTGAACACCGGGGAGCTGTTTTTT,CASSQEGVNTGELFF
TRBJ2-7,15,TRBV28,TRBD1,.,TGTGCCAGCAGTTTAATCGGGACAGGGGACTACGAGCAGTACTTC,CASSLIGTGDYEQYF
TRBJ1-3,15,TRBV6-6,.,few,TGTGCCAGCACCCGGGACACCCTCTCTGGAAACACCATATATTTT,CASTRDTLSGNTIYF
TRBJ2-7,15,TRBV5-1,TRBD1,.,TGCGCCAGCAGCCCGATGACAGGGTCGTCCTACGAGCAGTACTTC,CASSPMTGSSYEQYF
TRBJ1-2,13,TRBV5-1,.,few,TGCGCCAGCAGCTTGGATTCTAACTATGGCTACACCTTC,CASSLDSNYGYTF
TRBJ2-7,14,TRBV7-9,.,.,TGTGCCAGCAGCTCACTGGACAGTGCCTACGAGCAGTACTTC,CASSSLDSAYEQYF
TRBJ1-1,14,TRBV19,.,.,TGTGCCAGTAGTATGGGGGATGCGAACACTGAAGCTTTCTTT,CASSMGDANTEAFF
TRBJ2-3,16,TRBV5-3,.,.,TGTGCCAGAAGCTTAGCGGCAAGCAGTGCGAGGGATACGCAGTATTTT,CARSLAASSARDTQYF